This TCR beta chain is drawn from a study of read filtering for tumor transcriptome and immune sequencing (dated by TCRdb to 2019 to 2021). Background on the whole study: The cohort consisted of roughly 18 male and over eleven female patients, with a mean age of 65.9 years and an age range of 47 to 80. By revised international staging, roughly 8 patients were R-ISS I, 15 to 20 were R-ISS II and more than five were R-ISS III. After DNase treatment, whole-transcriptome libraries were prepared using the TruSeq RNA Access Library Prep Kit. TCR-region mapped reads per sample ranged from about 4.05 to 11 million with IR-seq versus only roughly 75 to 1273 with RNA-seq. TCR repertoires obtained by targeted immune repertoire sequencing and by bulk whole-transcriptome sequencing performed on the same bone marrow samples were compared. As a main aim, a read-filtering strategy for immune repertoire data was addressed, with the specific question being whether clonotypes supported by a single read should be removed. What the study reported, not specific to this receptor: Clonotypes were captured by IR-seq at much higher depth and more reliably than by RNA-seq, and smaller IR-seq throughput was sufficient for identification of most shared clonotypes. Single-read clonotypes made up 80% to 90% of clonotypes but only about 4% of total reads in IR-seq, compared with approximately 75% of clonotypes and roughly 49% of reads in RNA-seq. The sorted CD138-negative fraction was not purified T cells but a mixed bone marrow immune population. When single-read clonotypes were removed, the proportions of shared clonotypes in IR-seq and RNA-seq correlated more strongly.

This clonotype showed up many times. Its antigen is currently not known. Base qualities are not provided; no much larger clone lies one nucleotide away. TCR libraries were constructed from 300 to 400 ng RNA using the Immunoverse kit, and molecular barcoded adaptors covering alpha/delta and beta/gamma chains were employed. TCR library preparation used the same RNA that was used for transcriptome sequencing. An Illumina HiSeq 4000 with 2 x 150 cycles was used to sequence the TCR libraries. Processing in the source paper ran as follows. TCR reads were aligned to human V, D, J and C references and assembled into CDR3 clonotypes with MiXCR, including quality filtering and error correction. Clonotype counts and gene usage diversity were analyzed with the tcR package in R. For inspection of raw mapping reads, RNA-seq reads were mapped by STAR aligner version 2.5.3a onto GRCh37 of the human genome. To test the effect of sequencing depth on detected clonotypes, IR-seq fastq files were randomly downsampled using Seqtk 1.3. TCRdb trimmed the raw reads at Q25, called clones with MiXCR and kept productive beta chains. Rows are combined by CDR3 protein, so each entry shows the most common genes and DNA. TCRdb, rather than the study authors, made the V and J calls. Within this sample are some 120,000 distinct CDR3 sequences, with 10% to 15% of them counted one time only. Together, the top ten hold 9.5% to 11% of the sample.

Every patient had bone marrow sampled at the time of active disease. Isolation of bone marrow mononuclear cells was performed by Ficoll-Hypaque density gradient centrifugation. CD138-negative cells were obtained by negative selection after labeling with CD138 magnetic microbeads on a MACS separator, removing myeloma plasma cells. The purity of the isolated cells was checked by flow cytometry with CD138 antibodies on an Attune NxT. Total RNA was extracted with TRIzol reagent and quantified with a NanoDrop spectrophotometer. Paired RNA-seq and IR-seq were performed on each patient's CD138-negative bone marrow sample. This TCR came from a donor aged 40 or over with multiple myeloma. What was sequenced was a population of CD138-negative cells sorted from bone marrow. Explained via the paper, the cell subset or site label denotes: bone marrow mononuclear cells depleted of CD138+ plasma/myeloma cells by negative magnetic selection.

The nucleotide sequence reads as follows: TGTGCCAGCAGCTTGACAGAGAGCACAGATACGCAGTATTTT. It translates to CASSLTESTDTQYF. The rearrangement combines TRBV5-8 with TRBJ2-3; the D gene is not confidently resolved. Trimming takes 1 base from V and 0 bases from J, and the germline ends sit 6 bases apart. Measured from the cysteine to the phenylalanine, the CDR3 is 14 residues long. Only the CDR3 DNA stays, 42 bases, in frame from base 1. The CDR1 and CDR2 encoded by the germline V gene are SGHTS and YDEGEE.